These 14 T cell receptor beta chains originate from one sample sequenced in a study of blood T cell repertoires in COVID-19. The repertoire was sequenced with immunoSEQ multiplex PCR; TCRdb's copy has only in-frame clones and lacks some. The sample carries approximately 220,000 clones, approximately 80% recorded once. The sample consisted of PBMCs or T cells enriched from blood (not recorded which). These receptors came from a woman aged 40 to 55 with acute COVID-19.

The DNA for the CDR3 is TGTGCCAGCAGTTTATTGGGGCGGTGGACCGGGGAGCTGTTTTTT. As protein: CASSLLGRWTGELFF. The rearrangement uses TRBV27 and TRBJ2-2, with D perhaps matching TRBD1 (5 bases). The V end was cut by 1 base, the J end by 5 bases, with 11 bases between. The CDR3 totals 15 residues. Germline CDR1 reads MNHEY; CDR2 reads SMNVEV (reference sequence).

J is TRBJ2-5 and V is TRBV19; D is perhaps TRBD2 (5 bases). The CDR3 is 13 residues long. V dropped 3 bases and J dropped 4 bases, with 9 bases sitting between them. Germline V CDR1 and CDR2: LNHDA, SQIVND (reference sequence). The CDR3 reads CASSIVGGETQYF. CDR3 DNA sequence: TGTGCCAGTAGTATTGTCGGAGGAGAGACCCAGTACTTC. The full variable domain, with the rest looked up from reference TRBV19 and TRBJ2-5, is DGGITQSPKYLFRKEGQNVTLSCEQNLNHDAMYWYRQDPGQGLRLIYYSQIVNDFQKGDIAEGYSVSREKKESFPLTVTSAQKNPTAFYLCASSIVGGETQYFGPGTRLLVL.

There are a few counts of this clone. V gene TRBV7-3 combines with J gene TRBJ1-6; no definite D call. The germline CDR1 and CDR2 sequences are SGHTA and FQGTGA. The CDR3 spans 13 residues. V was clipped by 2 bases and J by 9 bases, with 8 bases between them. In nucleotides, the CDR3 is TGTGCCAGCAGCTTAGAGGGAACTTCACCCCTCCACTTT. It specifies CASSLEGTSPLHF.

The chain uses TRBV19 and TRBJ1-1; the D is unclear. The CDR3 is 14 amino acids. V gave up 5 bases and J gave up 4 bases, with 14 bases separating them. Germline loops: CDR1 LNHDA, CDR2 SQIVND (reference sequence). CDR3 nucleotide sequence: TGTGCCAGTAGTTCTCGACTGTATGGCACTGAAGCTTTCTTT. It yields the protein CASSSRLYGTEAFF.

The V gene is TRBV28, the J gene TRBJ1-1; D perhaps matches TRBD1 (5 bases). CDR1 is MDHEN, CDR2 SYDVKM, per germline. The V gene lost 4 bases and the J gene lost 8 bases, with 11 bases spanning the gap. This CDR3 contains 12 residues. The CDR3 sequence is CASSSTPGEAFF. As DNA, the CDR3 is TGTGCCAGCAGTTCGACCCCAGGGGAAGCTTTCTTT.

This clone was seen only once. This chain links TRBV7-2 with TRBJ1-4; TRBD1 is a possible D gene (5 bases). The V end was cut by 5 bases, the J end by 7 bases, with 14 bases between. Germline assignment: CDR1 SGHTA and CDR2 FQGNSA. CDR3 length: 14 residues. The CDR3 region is CASSALLTGEKLFF. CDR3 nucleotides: TGTGCCAGCAGCGCCCTACTTACAGGTGAAAAACTGTTTTTT.

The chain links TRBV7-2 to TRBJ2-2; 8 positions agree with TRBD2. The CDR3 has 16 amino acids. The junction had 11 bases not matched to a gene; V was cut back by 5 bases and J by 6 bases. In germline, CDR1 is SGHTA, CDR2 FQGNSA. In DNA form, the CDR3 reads TGTGCCAGCAGCACCCCCCCCGGGAGGGCCGCCGGGGAGCTGTTTTTT. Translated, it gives CASSTPPGRAAGELFF.

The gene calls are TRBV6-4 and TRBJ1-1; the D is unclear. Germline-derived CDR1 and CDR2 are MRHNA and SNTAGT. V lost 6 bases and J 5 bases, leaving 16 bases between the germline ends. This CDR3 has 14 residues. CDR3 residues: CASSPEGQRTEAFF. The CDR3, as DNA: TGTGCCAGCAGCCCGGAGGGCCAGAGAACTGAAGCTTTCTTT.

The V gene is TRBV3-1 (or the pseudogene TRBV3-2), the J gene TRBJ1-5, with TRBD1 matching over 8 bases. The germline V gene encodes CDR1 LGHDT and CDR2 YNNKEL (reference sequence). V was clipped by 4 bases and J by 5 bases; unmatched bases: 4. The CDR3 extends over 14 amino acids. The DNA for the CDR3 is TGTGCCAGCAGCCCTACAGGGGGTTATCAGCCCCAGCATTTT. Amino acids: CASSPTGGYQPQHF.

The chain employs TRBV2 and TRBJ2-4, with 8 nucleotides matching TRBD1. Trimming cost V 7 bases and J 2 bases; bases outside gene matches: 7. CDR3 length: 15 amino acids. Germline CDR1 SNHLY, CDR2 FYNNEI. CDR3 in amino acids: CASKETGAPKNIQYF. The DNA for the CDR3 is TGTGCCAGCAAAGAGACAGGGGCTCCCAAAAACATTCAGTACTTC.

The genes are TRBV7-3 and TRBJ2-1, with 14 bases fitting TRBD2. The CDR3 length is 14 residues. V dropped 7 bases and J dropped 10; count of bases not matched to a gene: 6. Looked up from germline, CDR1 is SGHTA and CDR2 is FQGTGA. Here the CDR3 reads CASTGTSGRGEQFF. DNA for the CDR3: TGTGCCAGCACAGGGACTAGCGGGAGAGGAGAGCAGTTCTTC.

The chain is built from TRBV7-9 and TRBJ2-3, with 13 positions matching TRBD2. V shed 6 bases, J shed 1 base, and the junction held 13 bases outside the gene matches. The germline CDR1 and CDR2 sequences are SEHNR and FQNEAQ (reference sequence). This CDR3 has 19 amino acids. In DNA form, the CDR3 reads TGTGCCAGCAGTCCCCCGGGACTAGCGGGACTTTTAGGCACAGATACGCAGTATTTT. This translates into CASSPPGLAGLLGTDTQYF. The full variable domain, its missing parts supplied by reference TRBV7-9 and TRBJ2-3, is DTGVSQNPRHKITKRGQNVTFRCDPISEHNRLYWYRQTLGQGPEFLTYFQNEAQLEKSRLLSDRFSAERPKGSFSTLEIQRTEQGDSAMYLCASSPPGLAGLLGTDTQYFGPGTRLTVL.

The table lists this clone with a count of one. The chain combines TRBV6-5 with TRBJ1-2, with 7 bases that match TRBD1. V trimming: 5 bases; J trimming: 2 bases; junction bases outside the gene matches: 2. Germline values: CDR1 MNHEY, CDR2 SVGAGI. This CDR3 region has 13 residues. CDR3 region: CASSPQGNYGYTF. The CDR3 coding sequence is TGTGCCAGCAGTCCACAGGGGAACTATGGCTACACCTTC.

Written as DNA, the CDR3 is TGTGCCAGCAGCTTAGCCTGGACAGGCGGAGGTGCAACTAATGAAAAACTGTTTTTT. This encodes CASSLAWTGGGATNEKLFF. V usage is TRBV13 and J usage is TRBJ1-4; 7 bases are shared with TRBD1. The ends lost 1 base at V and 0 bases at J; junction bases unmatched: 11. The CDR3 consists of 19 residues. CDR1 is PRHDT, CDR2 FYEKMQ, per germline (reference sequence).